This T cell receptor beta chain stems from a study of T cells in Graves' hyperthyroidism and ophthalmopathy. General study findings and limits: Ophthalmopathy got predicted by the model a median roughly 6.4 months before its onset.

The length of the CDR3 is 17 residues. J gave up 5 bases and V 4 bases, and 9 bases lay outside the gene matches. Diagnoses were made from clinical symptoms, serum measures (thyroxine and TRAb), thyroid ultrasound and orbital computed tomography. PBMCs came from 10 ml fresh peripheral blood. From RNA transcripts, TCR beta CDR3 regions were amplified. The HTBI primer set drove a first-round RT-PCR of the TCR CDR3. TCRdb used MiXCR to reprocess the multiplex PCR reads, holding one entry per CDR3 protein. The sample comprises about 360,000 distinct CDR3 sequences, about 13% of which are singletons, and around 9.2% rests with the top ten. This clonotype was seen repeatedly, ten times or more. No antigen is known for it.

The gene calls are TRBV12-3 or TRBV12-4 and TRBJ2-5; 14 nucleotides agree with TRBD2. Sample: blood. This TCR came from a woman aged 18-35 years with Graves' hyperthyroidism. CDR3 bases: TGTGCCAGCAGTTCTCAGCCGGGACTAGCGGGAGTGGAGACCCAGTACTTC. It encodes CASSSQPGLAGVETQYF.